Following are 4 T cell receptor beta chains from one sample sequenced in a study of cytomegalovirus exposure and HLA in healthy donors. The data were produced by immunoSEQ multiplex PCR, yet TCRdb's version contains in-frame clones alone and is incomplete. In the table there are just over 80,000 clones, about 95% of which are singletons. The specimen was PBMCs. These receptors were collected from a woman in her late teens or twenties in good health and CMV-seronegative.

This chain uses TRBV10-3 with TRBJ2-1, with D maybe TRBD2 (6 bases). Germline CDR1 and CDR2: ENHRY and SYGVKD. Trimming took off 3 bases at V and 7 bases at J, with 7 bases between the two ends. The CDR3 contains 12 residues. This chain's CDR3 is CAISDSGNEQFF. The CDR3, as DNA: TGTGCCATCAGTGACAGCGGGAATGAGCAGTTCTTC.

J is TRBJ1-2 and V is TRBV27; D is perhaps TRBD1 (6 bases). Between the trimmed V and J ends, which lost 7 bases and 8 bases, there was a span of 23 bases. The CDR3 is 15 residues long. Germline V gene sequence: CDR1 MNHEY, CDR2 SMNVEV (reference sequence). This CDR3 is CASTLTGQRGSGYTF. CDR3 DNA sequence: TGTGCCAGCACCCTGACTGGACAGCGAGGGAGCGGCTACACCTTC.

The J gene is TRBJ2-7, the V gene TRBV27, with TRBD2 matching over 11 bases. V was clipped by 8 bases and J by 2 bases; unmatched bases: 5. The CDR3 length is 14 residues. Germline values: CDR1 MNHEY, CDR2 SMNVEV (reference sequence). CDR3 loop: CASSGTSGAYEQYF. The CDR3 bases are TGTGCCAGCTCAGGGACTAGCGGAGCCTACGAGCAGTACTTC.

This rearrangement joins TRBV19 to TRBJ1-1; D remains unclear. The germline V and J ends were trimmed by 3 bases and 6 bases, with 17 bases remaining between them. The CDR3 is made up of 15 amino acids. The germline V gene encodes CDR1 LNHDA and CDR2 SQIVND (reference sequence). CDR3 sequence (DNA): TGTGCCAGTAGTATCGGTTATCGGGGATCGGCTGAAGCTTTCTTT. Amino acids: CASSIGYRGSAEAFF.